This T cell receptor (beta chain) derives from a study of T cells in Graves' hyperthyroidism and ophthalmopathy. This clonotype was recorded once. The antigen remains undetermined. Since the CDR3 does not end with the conserved phenylalanine or tryptophan, this likely comes from a read error. Study-level findings and limits: Separating ophthalmopathy from stable hyperthyroidism was achieved by a 13 V-J model. Prediction of ophthalmopathy progression came a median around 7.1 months pre-onset.

CDR1 and CDR2 from the germline V gene are MNHNY and SVGAGI (reference sequence). There are 17 residues in the CDR3. V lost 6 bases to trimming and J lost 0 bases, with 20 bases between them. Amplified TCR beta CDR3 regions came from RNA transcripts. HTBI primers drove first-round RT-PCR of the TCR CDR3. TCRdb re-analysed the multiplex PCR reads in MiXCR, keeping a single row per CDR3 protein. Of fewer than 650,000 distinct CDR3 sequences detected, about 45% appear once; the ten largest clones hold about two fifths. Specimen: peripheral blood or thyroid tissue (not recorded which). The chain combines TRBV6-6 with TRBJ1-1; D may be TRBD1 (6 bases). The source is an adult woman with Graves' disease, either hyperthyroidism or ophthalmopathy (not recorded which). The CDR3: CASRPGQTPPLNTEAFL. The CDR3 DNA is TGTGCCAGCAGACCGGGACAAACACCACCCCTGAACACTGAAGCTTTCCTT.